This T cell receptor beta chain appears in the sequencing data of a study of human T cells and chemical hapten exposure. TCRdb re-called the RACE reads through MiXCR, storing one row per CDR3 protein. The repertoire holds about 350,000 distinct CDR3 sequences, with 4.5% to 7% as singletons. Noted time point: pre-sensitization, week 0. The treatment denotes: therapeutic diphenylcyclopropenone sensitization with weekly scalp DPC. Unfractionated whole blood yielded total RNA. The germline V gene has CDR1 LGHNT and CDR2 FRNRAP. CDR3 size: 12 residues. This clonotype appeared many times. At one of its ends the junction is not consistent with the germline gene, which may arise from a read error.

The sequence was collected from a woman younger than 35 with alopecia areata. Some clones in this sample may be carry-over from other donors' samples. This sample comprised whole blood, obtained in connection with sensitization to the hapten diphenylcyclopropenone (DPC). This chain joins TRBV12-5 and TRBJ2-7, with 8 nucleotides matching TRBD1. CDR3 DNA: TGTGCTAGTGGTTTGTCCCGGGACAGGCGAGTATTC. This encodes CASGLSRDRRVF.